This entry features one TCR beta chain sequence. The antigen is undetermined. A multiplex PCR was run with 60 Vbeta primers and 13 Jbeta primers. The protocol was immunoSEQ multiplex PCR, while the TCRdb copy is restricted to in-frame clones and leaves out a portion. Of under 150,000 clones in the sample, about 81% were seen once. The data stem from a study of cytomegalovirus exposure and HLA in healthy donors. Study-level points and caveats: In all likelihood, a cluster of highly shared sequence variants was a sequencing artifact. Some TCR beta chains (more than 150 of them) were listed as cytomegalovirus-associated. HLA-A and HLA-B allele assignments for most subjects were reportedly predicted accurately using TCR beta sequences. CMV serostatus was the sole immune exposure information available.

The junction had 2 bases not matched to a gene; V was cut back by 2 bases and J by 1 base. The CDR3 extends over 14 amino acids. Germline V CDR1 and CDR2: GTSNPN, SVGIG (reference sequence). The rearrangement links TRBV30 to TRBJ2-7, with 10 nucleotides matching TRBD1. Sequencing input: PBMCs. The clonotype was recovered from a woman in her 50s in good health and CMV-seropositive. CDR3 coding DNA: TGTGCCTGGAGTTGGGACAGGGGATCCTACGAGCAGTACTTC. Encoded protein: CAWSWDRGSYEQYF.